This record looks at one T cell receptor beta chain sequence and its context. Libraries were prepared by immunoSEQ multiplex PCR; TCRdb keeps only in-frame clonotypes and omits some of them. The sample contains 110,000 to 150,000 clones, about 79% of which appear only once. Germline assignment: CDR1 MNHEY and CDR2 SMNVEV (reference sequence). CDR3 length: 16 amino acids. The V gene end was trimmed by 4 bases and the J gene end by 9 bases; junction bases not matched to a gene: 7. This specimen comes from a study of blood T cell repertoires in COVID-19. As for the study in general: Samples representing acute and convalescent COVID-19 were sourced from the United States, Italy and Spain.

The clonotype originates from a man in his fifties who had recovered from COVID-19. The chain carries TRBV27 and TRBJ2-1; TRBD2 aligns across 15 bases. Source material: PBMCs or T cells enriched from blood (not recorded which). The CDR3: CASSSGLAGGNGEQFF. For the CDR3, the DNA is TGTGCCAGCAGTTCGGGACTAGCGGGGGGCAACGGTGAGCAGTTCTTC.